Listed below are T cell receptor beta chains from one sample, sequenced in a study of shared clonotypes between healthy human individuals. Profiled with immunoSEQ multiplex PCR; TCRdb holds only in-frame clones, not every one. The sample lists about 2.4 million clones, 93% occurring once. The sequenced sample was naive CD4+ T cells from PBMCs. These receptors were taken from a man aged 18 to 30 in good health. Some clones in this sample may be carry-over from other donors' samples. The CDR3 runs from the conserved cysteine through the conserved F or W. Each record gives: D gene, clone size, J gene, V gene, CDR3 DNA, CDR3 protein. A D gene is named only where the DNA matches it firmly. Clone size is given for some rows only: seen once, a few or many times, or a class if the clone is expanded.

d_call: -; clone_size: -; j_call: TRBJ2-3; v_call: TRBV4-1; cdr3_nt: TGCGCCAGCAGCCACTCTCCGGCAAGCACAGATACGCAGTATTTT; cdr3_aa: CASSHSPASTDTQYF
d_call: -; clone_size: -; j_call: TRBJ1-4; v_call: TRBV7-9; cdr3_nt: TGTGCCAGCAGCTTGGGAGACGTGCTGTTTTTT; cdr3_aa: CASSLGDVLFF
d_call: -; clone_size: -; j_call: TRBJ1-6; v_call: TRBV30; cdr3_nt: TGTGCCTGGAGTGCAGCAATCCGTAATTCACCCCTCCACTTT; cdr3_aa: CAWSAAIRNSPLHF
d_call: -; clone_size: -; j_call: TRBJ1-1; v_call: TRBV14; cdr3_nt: TGTGCCAGCAGCCCGGAGCGTAGGGATTCAGCTTTCTTT; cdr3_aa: CASSPERRDSAFF
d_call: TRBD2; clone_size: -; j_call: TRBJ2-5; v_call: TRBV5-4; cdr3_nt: TGTGCCAGCAGCGGATGGGGGGGGAGAGCGGGCCAAGAGACCCAGTACTTC; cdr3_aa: CASSGWGGRAGQETQYF
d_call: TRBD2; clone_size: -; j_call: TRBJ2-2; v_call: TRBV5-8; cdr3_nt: TGTGCCAGCGGCCTAGCGGGAGAGGACACCGGGGAGCTGTTTTTT; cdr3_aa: CASGLAGEDTGELFF
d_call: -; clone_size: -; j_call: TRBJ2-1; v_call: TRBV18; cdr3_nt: TGTGCCAGCTCAATTAGGGGGAGCTCCTACAATGAGCAGTTCTTC; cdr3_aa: CASSIRGSSYNEQFF
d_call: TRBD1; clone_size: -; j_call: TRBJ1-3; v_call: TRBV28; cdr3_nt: TGTGCCAGCAGTATCCTGACAGGGGGCCTCTCTGGAAACACCATATATTTT; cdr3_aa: CASSILTGGLSGNTIYF
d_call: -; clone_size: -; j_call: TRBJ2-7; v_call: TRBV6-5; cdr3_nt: TGTGCCAGCAGTTACGTGGAGGGTACCTACGAGCAGTACTTC; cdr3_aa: CASSYVEGTYEQYF
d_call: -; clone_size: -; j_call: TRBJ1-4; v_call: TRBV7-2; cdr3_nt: TGTGCCAGCAGCTTTTTCGAGGGGGAAAAACTGTTTTTT; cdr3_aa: CASSFFEGEKLFF
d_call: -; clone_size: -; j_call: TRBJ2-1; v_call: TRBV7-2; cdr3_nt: TGTGCCAGCAGCCCTCGGGTAGCGAGTGAGCAGTTCTTC; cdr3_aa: CASSPRVASEQFF
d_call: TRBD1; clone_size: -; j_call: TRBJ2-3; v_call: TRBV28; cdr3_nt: TGTGCCAGCAACACAGGGGGCATGGGCACAGATACGCAGTATTTT; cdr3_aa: CASNTGGMGTDTQYF
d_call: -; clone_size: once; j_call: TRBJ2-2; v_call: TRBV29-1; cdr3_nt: TGCAGCGTTGAAGGCACTAACACCGGGGAGCTGTTTTTT; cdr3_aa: CSVEGTNTGELFF
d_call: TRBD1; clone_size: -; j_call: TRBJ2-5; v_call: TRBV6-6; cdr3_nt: TGTGCCAGCAGTTACGGCACCTGGGACAGAGATCTGACCCAGTACTTC; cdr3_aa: CASSYGTWDRDLTQYF
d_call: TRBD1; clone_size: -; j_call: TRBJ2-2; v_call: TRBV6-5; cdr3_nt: TGTGCCAGCACCCTCGAGACAGGGGGCACCGGGGAGCTGTTTTTT; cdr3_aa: CASTLETGGTGELFF
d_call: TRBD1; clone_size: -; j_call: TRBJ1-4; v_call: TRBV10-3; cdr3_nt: TGTGCCACAGGCCAGGGGGTTAATGAAAAACTGTTTTTT; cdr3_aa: CATGQGVNEKLFF
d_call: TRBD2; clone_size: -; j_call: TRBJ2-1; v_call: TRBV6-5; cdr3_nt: TGTGCCAGCAGTTTCTTTAGCGGGAGGGTGAGGAATGAGCAGTTCTTC; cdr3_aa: CASSFFSGRVRNEQFF
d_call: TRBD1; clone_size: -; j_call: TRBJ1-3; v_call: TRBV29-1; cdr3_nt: TGCAGCGTTGAAGATCGCCGGGGACAGAGCTCTGGAAACACCATATATTTT; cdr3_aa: CSVEDRRGQSSGNTIYF
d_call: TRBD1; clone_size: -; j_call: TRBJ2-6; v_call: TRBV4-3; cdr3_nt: TGCGCCAGCAGCCAGGGACAGACGCGACGTGGGGCCAACGTCCTGACTTTC; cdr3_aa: CASSQGQTRRGANVLTF
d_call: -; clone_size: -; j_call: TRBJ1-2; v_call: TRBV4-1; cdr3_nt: TGCGCCAGCAGCCAAGATCGGCAGGGGCAAGGCTACACCTTC; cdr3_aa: CASSQDRQGQGYTF
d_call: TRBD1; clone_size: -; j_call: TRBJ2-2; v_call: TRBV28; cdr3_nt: TGTGCCAGCAGACGACAGGGGGCGCAGGGCACCGGGGAGCTGTTTTTT; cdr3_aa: CASRRQGAQGTGELFF
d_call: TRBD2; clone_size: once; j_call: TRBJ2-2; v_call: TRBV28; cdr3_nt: TGTGCCAGCAGTCTGGCCCGACTAGCGACCGGGGAGCTGTTTTTT; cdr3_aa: CASSLARLATGELFF
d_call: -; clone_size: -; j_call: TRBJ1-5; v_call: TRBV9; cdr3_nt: TGTGCCAGCAGCGTAACCGTAGGGAGCAATCAGCCCCAGCATTTT; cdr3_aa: CASSVTVGSNQPQHF
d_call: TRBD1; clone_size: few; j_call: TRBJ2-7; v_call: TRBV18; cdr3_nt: TGTGCCAGCTCACACGCGGGGACAGGGGGAGTGACCGAGCAGTACTTC; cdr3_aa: CASSHAGTGGVTEQYF
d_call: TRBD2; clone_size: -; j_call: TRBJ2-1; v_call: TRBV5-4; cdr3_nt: TGTGCCAGCAGCCCAGGGACTAGCGGGAGTGTCTATGAGCAGTTCTTC; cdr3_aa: CASSPGTSGSVYEQFF
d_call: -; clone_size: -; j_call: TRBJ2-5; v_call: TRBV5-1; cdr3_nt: TGCGCCAGCAGCTTGAGTAGCCAATCCTCCCAGTACTTC; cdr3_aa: CASSLSSQSSQYF